This T cell receptor (beta chain) was sequenced in a study of neurological immune-mediated disorders. TCRdb independently ran MiXCR on the 5' RACE reads; one entry per CDR3 protein. The data show under 70,000 distinct CDR3 sequences, about 3% seen once. Ten or more counts support this clonotype. V gave up 3 bases and J gave up 0 bases, with 17 bases separating them. CDR3 size: 16 residues. The germline gives CDR1 SQVTM, CDR2 ANQGSEA. The chain employs TRBV29-1 and TRBJ2-5; D may correspond to TRBD1 or TRBD2 (5 bases each). The receptor comes from a woman aged 50 to 60 with multiple sclerosis. Specimen: PBMCs. In nucleotides, the CDR3 is TGCAGCGTTGATCTTCAAGCGGACACGTACCAAGAGACCCAGTACTTC. It translates to CSVDLQADTYQETQYF.